Sequencing of this T cell receptor (beta chain) was carried out in a study of OX40 agonist ivuxolimab in advanced cancers. Turning to the study itself: Dose-escalation patients had hepatocellular carcinoma, melanoma, renal cell or head and neck cancer.

Profiling relied on immunoSEQ multiplex PCR, and the TCRdb table lists in-frame clones only, not all of them. Altogether tens of thousands of clones are present, over 70% being singletons, with the ten largest covering approximately 1.2%. The length of the CDR3 is 13 residues. Trimming shortened V by 5 bases and J by 0 bases, and 5 bases separated the two germline ends. Germline values: CDR1 SGHTA, CDR2 FQGNSA. Findings and limits, study-wide: Among the least clonally expanded were partial responders at 0.1-3.0 mg/kg.

Regarding this clone: Its antigen is undetermined.

The gene calls are TRBV7-2 and TRBJ1-3; no definite D call. The clonotype comes from an adult with an advanced solid tumor such as melanoma, head and neck, liver or kidney cancer. Source: CD4+ or CD8+ T cells sorted from blood, taken in a trial of the OX40 agonist ivuxolimab. Here the CDR3 reads CASSALSGNTIYF. CDR3 coding DNA: TGTGCCAGCAGCGCCCTCTCTGGAAACACCATATATTTT.